The 29 T cell receptor beta chains below come from one sample, sequenced in a study of T cells in Graves' hyperthyroidism and ophthalmopathy. From RNA transcripts, TCR beta CDR3 regions were amplified. The HTBI primer set was used in a first-round RT-PCR of the TCR CDR3. One entry per CDR3 protein, called by TCRdb with MiXCR from the multiplex PCR reads. The table lists roughly 260,000 distinct CDR3 sequences, more than 12% of them singletons. The sequenced sample was blood. The receptors stem from a woman in her thirties or forties with Graves' hyperthyroidism that later progressed to Graves' ophthalmopathy.

The sample holds many counts of this clonotype. The chain recombines TRBV30 with TRBJ2-3; 11 bases fit TRBD2. With 1 base clipped from V and 3 bases from J, the junction kept 9 bases outside the gene matches. The CDR3 is 17 amino acids. Germline V lookup: CDR1 GTSNPN, CDR2 SVGIG (reference sequence). For the CDR3, the DNA is TGTGCCTGGAGTGCGCAGGATAGCGGGAGGGCAACAGATACGCAGTATTTT. Translation gives CAWSAQDSGRATDTQYF.

This clonotype has a handful of counts. The V call is TRBV19, the J call TRBJ1-2, with a weak D call TRBD1 (5 bases). The CDR3 covers 16 residues. The V and J ends lost 6 bases and 3 bases respectively, with 20 bases between them. Germline V CDR1 and CDR2: LNHDA, SQIVND (reference sequence). The DNA of the CDR3 is TGTGCCAGTAGACCCGGGACTGGGGTGTCTGACTATGGCTACACCTTC. Amino acid sequence: CASRPGTGVSDYGYTF.

This clonotype was counted at least ten times. The CDR3 reads CASSPQGSGNTIYF. The CDR3 DNA reads TGTGCCAGCAGTCCCCAGGGGAGTGGTAACACCATATATTTT. The chain is built from TRBV12-3 or TRBV12-4 and TRBJ1-3; possible D gene TRBD1, 6 bases. This CDR3 is built from 14 residues. The germline V and J ends were trimmed by 5 bases and 7 bases, with 15 bases remaining between them.

This clonotype came up many times. J is TRBJ2-7 and V is TRBV6-1; 8 bases line up with TRBD2. V was clipped by 6 bases and J by 3 bases; unmatched bases: 4. The CDR3 runs 13 residues. Germline CDR1 is MNHNS and CDR2 is SASEGT. This CDR3 is CASRTSEVYEQYF. The CDR3 coding sequence is TGTGCCAGCAGGACTAGCGAGGTCTACGAGCAGTACTTC.

This clonotype appeared many times. This chain uses TRBV20-1 with TRBJ2-3; 10 bases fit TRBD2. The CDR3 is made up of 14 amino acids. V shed 2 bases, J shed 6 bases, and the junction held 5 bases outside the gene matches. CDR1 is DFQATT and CDR2 is SNEGSKA in the germline V gene (reference sequence). The CDR3 spells CSARWLAGADTQYF. CDR3 DNA: TGCAGTGCTAGATGGCTAGCGGGAGCGGATACGCAGTATTTT.

In its sample, this clonotype was seen many times. The rearrangement uses TRBV10-3 and TRBJ2-1; the match to TRBD1 covers 8 bases. J was trimmed by 4 bases and V by 0 bases; bases with no gene match: 8. CDR3 length equals 17 residues. Looked up from germline, CDR1 is ENHRY and CDR2 is SYGVKD. CDR3 nucleotide sequence: TGTGCCATCAGTGAGTCGAGAACAGGGGGTGGGTACAATGAGCAGTTCTTC. It specifies CAISESRTGGGYNEQFF.

This clonotype has a count of ten or more. V gene TRBV15 combines with J gene TRBJ1-6; D is uncertain. The V gene lost 0 bases and the J gene lost 5 bases, with 11 bases spanning the gap. Germline values: CDR1 LNHNV, CDR2 YYDKDF (reference sequence). The CDR3 extends over 16 amino acids. CDR3 nucleotides: TGTGCCACCAGCAGAGATATCGGGAGTAATAATTCACCCCTCCACTTT. Encoded protein: CATSRDIGSNNSPLHF.

This chain uses TRBV29-1 with TRBJ1-6; possible D gene TRBD1, 5 bases. Trimming cost V 6 bases and J 7 bases, with 13 bases left between them. CDR1 and CDR2 (germline): SQVTM, ANQGSEA. CDR3 size: 13 residues. CDR3 in amino acids: CSVRVKGNSPLHF. The DNA of the CDR3 is TGCAGCGTCAGGGTCAAAGGGAATTCACCCCTCCACTTT.

This clonotype occurred many times. The chain couples TRBV27 to TRBJ2-7; 11 positions agree with TRBD2. From germline, CDR1 is MNHEY and CDR2 SMNVEV (reference sequence). This CDR3 region has 15 residues. Trimming removed 2 bases from V and 4 bases from J; junction bases left unmatched: 4. CDR3 nucleotides: TGTGCCAGCAGTTTAGGGACTAGCGGAGAATACGAGCAGTACTTC. Translating it yields CASSLGTSGEYEQYF.

This clonotype appeared a few times. Here the CDR3 reads CASRRGGRYSGNTIYF. In nucleotides, the CDR3 is TGTGCCAGCAGGAGAGGAGGGAGATATTCTGGAAACACCATATATTTT. This chain uses TRBV11-2 with TRBJ1-3; D not certain. With 6 bases removed from V and 1 base from J, the gap between germline ends came to 16 bases. The CDR3 loop spans 16 amino acids. Germline-derived CDR1 and CDR2 are SGHAT and FQNNGV.

This clonotype was found many times. The chain links TRBV20-1 to TRBJ1-5; no reliable D call. The CDR3 spans 14 residues. V lost 0 bases and J lost 8, with 14 bases in between. Germline V CDR1 and CDR2: DFQATT, SNEGSKA (reference sequence). The CDR3 DNA follows: TGCAGTGCTAGAGATCTGAAGAGGGATAAGCCCCAGCATTTT. Encoded protein: CSARDLKRDKPQHF.

The chain has TRBV6-1 and TRBJ1-5, with TRBD1 matching 7 bases. The length of the CDR3 is 16 residues. After removal of 8 bases from V and 3 bases from J, the junction contained 13 bases not matched to a gene. The germline V gene encodes CDR1 MNHNS and CDR2 SASEGT. CDR3: CASRRGAGGINQPQHF. The CDR3 region has the DNA TGTGCCAGCCGGCGAGGGGCAGGGGGTATCAATCAGCCCCAGCATTTT.

This clonotype was seen at least ten times. V is TRBV2 and J is TRBJ2-2; D ambiguous. V shed 6 bases and J shed 7 bases, with 6 bases lying between them. The germline gives CDR1 SNHLY, CDR2 FYNNEI. This CDR3 comprises 11 residues. The CDR3 DNA follows: TGTGCCAGCAGGGCTAGCGGGGAGCTGTTTTTT. Protein: CASRASGELFF.

At least ten counts were recorded for this clonotype. The chain links TRBV2 to TRBJ2-7, with 8 bases aligning to TRBD1. The junction had 8 bases not matched to a gene; V was cut back by 10 bases and J by 0 bases. The CDR3 totals 14 residues. CDR1 SNHLY and CDR2 FYNNEI come from the germline V gene. In DNA, the CDR3 is TGTGCCATGACCTCCGGGACAGGCTCCTACGAGCAGTACTTC. Protein: CAMTSGTGSYEQYF.

This clonotype has a count of ten or more. This chain connects TRBV28 to TRBJ2-3; D is unclear. V was cut by 3 bases and J by 3 bases, with 16 bases left in between. This CDR3 is built from 16 residues. Per the germline V gene, CDR1 is MDHEN and CDR2 is SYDVKM. CDR3 amino acids: CASSFPRVIVTDTQYF. CDR3 nucleotides: TGTGCCAGCAGTTTCCCAAGGGTAATTGTGACAGATACGCAGTATTTT.

Ten or more counts support this clonotype. V and J are TRBV5-1 and TRBJ2-7, with D tentatively TRBD1 (6 bases). V was cut by 5 bases and J by 5 bases, with 23 bases left in between. CDR3 length: 16 residues. Germline CDR1 and CDR2: SGHRS and YFSETQ. The CDR3, as DNA: TGCGCCAGCAGAAGATCTACGGGACAAACGTCGGACGAGCAGTACTTC. It codes for CASRRSTGQTSDEQYF.

This clonotype was counted many times. The chain has TRBV10-2 and TRBJ2-5; a possible D gene is TRBD2 (5 bases). Germline values: CDR1 WSHSY, CDR2 SAAADI. Deletions cut 6 bases from V and 3 bases from J, with 26 bases between. There are 18 residues in the CDR3. The CDR3 loop reads CASSPDRAPLNGEETQYF. CDR3 in DNA: TGCGCCAGCAGCCCTGATCGAGCGCCACTAAACGGGGAAGAGACCCAGTACTTC.

This clonotype was detected many times. This sequence joins TRBV18 and TRBJ2-7; 7 bases are a match to TRBD2. Germline CDR1 reads KGHSH; CDR2 reads LQKENI. The CDR3 has 16 residues. V lost 5 bases and J lost 5; bases outside the gene matches: 15. CDR3 DNA sequence: TGTGCCAGCTCAGGATCGGGTCGGTCGGGAGGAGACGAGCAGTACTTC. Encoded protein: CASSGSGRSGGDEQYF.

This clonotype came up many times. V gene TRBV28 combines with J gene TRBJ2-7, with 11 bases identical to TRBD2. The ends lost 3 bases at V and 0 bases at J; junction bases unmatched: 1. Germline V lookup: CDR1 MDHEN, CDR2 SYDVKM. This CDR3 spans 15 amino acids. CDR3 amino acids: CASSLTSGISYEQYF. CDR3 coding DNA: TGTGCCAGCAGTTTGACTAGCGGGATCTCCTACGAGCAGTACTTC.

In this sample, this clonotype turned up many times. The CDR3, as DNA: TGTGCCTGGAGGTTCACCGGGGAGCTGTTTTTT. Translating gives CAWRFTGELFF. The genes are TRBV30 and TRBJ2-2; D uncertain. The germline V gene has CDR1 GTSNPN and CDR2 SVGIG (reference sequence). The CDR3 spans 11 residues. Between the trimmed V and J ends, which lost 3 bases and 4 bases, there was a span of 3 bases. Full variable domain (missing parts from reference TRBV30 and TRBJ2-2): SQTIHQWPATLVQPVGSPLSLECTVEGTSNPNLYWYRQAAGRGLQLLFYSVGIGQISSEVPQNLSASRPQDRQFILSSKKLLLSDSGFYLCAWRFTGELFFGEGSRLTVL.

The V gene is TRBV28, the J gene TRBJ2-2, with 7 bases fitting TRBD2. The germline V gene has CDR1 MDHEN and CDR2 SYDVKM. The CDR3 contains 17 residues. Germline trimming cut 4 bases from V and 4 bases from J; bases unmatched to any gene: 12. CDR3 nucleotides: TGTGCCAGCAGTTGGATAGGACGGGGGGACTTCACCGGGGAGCTGTTTTTT. Amino acids: CASSWIGRGDFTGELFF.

This clonotype was detected ten times or more. The chain couples TRBV18 to TRBJ2-1; D tentatively fits TRBD1 or TRBD2 (6 bases each). CDR3 length equals 14 residues. Germline CDR1 reads KGHSH; CDR2 reads LQKENI. The V end lost 2 bases, the J end lost 5 bases, and 10 bases lay between the germline ends. CDR3 sequence reads: CASSPYGGHNEQFF. Here the CDR3 DNA reads TGTGCCAGCTCACCATATGGGGGGCACAATGAGCAGTTCTTC.

This clonotype was observed at least ten times. CDR3 bases: TGTGCCAGCAGTTACTCGCCGGTTCTGGGACTAGCGGCAAACTACGAGCAGTACTTC. Encoded protein: CASSYSPVLGLAANYEQYF. The V call is TRBV6-5, the J call TRBJ2-7; 11 bases map to TRBD2. The germline CDR1 and CDR2 sequences are MNHEY and SVGAGI. The CDR3 contains 19 residues. Unmatched junction bases numbered 13, after V lost 0 bases and J lost 3 bases.

Concerning this clonotype: A much larger clone lies a single base off, so this may be a read error. V and J are TRBV20-1 and TRBJ1-2; the match to TRBD1 covers 7 bases. Germline CDR1 and CDR2: DFQATT and SNEGSKA (reference sequence). There are 15 residues in the CDR3. The trim removed 5 bases at V and 7 bases at J, leaving 16 bases unmatched. Here the CDR3 DNA reads TGCAGTGCTCCGCCCGGGACAGCTTTTTCCTCTGGCTACACCTTC. It is translated as CSAPPGTAFSSGYTF.

The chain is built from TRBV5-1 and TRBJ2-1; 11 nucleotides match TRBD2. CDR3 length: 17 residues. Germline trimming cut 2 bases from V and 7 bases from J; bases unmatched to any gene: 11. Germline loops: CDR1 SGHRS, CDR2 YFSETQ. The CDR3 region is CASSFLGASGRMNEQFF. The CDR3 nucleotides are TGCGCCAGCAGCTTCTTGGGGGCTAGCGGGAGGATGAATGAGCAGTTCTTC.

This clonotype was seen at least ten times. V usage is TRBV19 and J usage is TRBJ2-3, with D perhaps TRBD2 (6 bases). The CDR3 contains 15 residues. CDR1 is LNHDA and CDR2 is SQIVND in the germline V gene (reference sequence). With 4 bases removed from V and 2 bases from J, the gap between germline ends came to 13 bases. Written as DNA, the CDR3 is TGTGCCAGTAGTAGCGGGGACTTCATCACAGATACGCAGTATTTT. Its translation is CASSSGDFITDTQYF. Combining the CDR3 with reference TRBV19 and TRBJ2-3 gives the whole variable domain DGGITQSPKYLFRKEGQNVTLSCEQNLNHDAMYWYRQDPGQGLRLIYYSQIVNDFQKGDIAEGYSVSREKKESFPLTVTSAQKNPTAFYLCASSSGDFITDTQYFGPGTRLTVL.

The V call is TRBV4-2, the J call TRBJ1-5, with unresolved D. Trimming cost V 3 bases and J 3 bases, with 9 bases left between them. The CDR3 totals 14 residues. Germline CDR1 is LGHNA and CDR2 is YNFKEQ. CDR3 nucleotides: TGTGCCAGCAGCCACGGGCAGCTCAATCAGCCCCAGCATTTT. As protein: CASSHGQLNQPQHF.

This clonotype has ten or more counts. The CDR3 DNA reads TGTGCCACCAGCAGAGGAGGGCTAGCGGGAGCAACTCTACGTGAGCAGTTCTTC. Protein product: CATSRGGLAGATLREQFF. The chain carries TRBV15 and TRBJ2-1, with 10 bases fitting TRBD2. The CDR3 length is 18 residues. V shed 1 base, J shed 9 bases, and the junction held 15 bases outside the gene matches. Germline V gives CDR1 LNHNV, CDR2 YYDKDF (reference sequence).

The V call is TRBV10-2, the J call TRBJ1-2; no reliable D call. The CDR3 is 13 amino acids. Trimming cost V 3 bases and J 4 bases, with 9 bases left between them. The germline CDR1 and CDR2 sequences are WSHSY and SAAADI. This chain's CDR3 is CASSEEGGYGYTF. In DNA form, the CDR3 reads TGCGCCAGCAGTGAAGAGGGCGGCTATGGCTACACCTTC.